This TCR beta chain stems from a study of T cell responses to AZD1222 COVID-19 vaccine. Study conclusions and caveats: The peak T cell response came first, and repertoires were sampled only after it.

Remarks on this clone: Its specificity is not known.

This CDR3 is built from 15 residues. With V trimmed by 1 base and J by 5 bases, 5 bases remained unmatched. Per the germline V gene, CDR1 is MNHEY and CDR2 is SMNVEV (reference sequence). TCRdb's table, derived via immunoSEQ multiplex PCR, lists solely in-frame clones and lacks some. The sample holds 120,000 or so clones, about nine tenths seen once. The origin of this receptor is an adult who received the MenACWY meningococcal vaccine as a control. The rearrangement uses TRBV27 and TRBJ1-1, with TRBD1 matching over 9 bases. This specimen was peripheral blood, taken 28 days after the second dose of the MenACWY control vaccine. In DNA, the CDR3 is TGTGCCAGCAGTTTATTCGGACAGGGGAGGACTGAAGCTTTCTTT. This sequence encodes CASSLFGQGRTEAFF.